This is a list of T cell receptor beta chains from one sample in a study of T-cell reconstitution after alpha-beta-depleted transplantation in children. Using its own MiXCR run on the PCR reads, TCRdb lists one record per CDR3 protein. Of hundreds of thousands of distinct CDR3 sequences in the sample, less than 15% were seen once. The sample consisted of PBMCs, taken before TCRalphabeta/CD19-depleted stem cell transplant. Receptors originate from a girl aged 2 to 10 with congenital amegakaryocytic thrombocytopenia, due to receive a stem cell transplant. Each CDR3 is given with its conserved first and last residue. The D gene is left open where the match is weak. Not all rows give a size; the values are once, few, many and, for expanded clones, a class.

TGCGCCAGCGAATTCGGGTTCTCAAGCACAGATACGCAGTATTTT CASEFGFSSTDTQYF TRBV5-1 many TRBJ2-3 .
TGCGCCAGCAGCCAAGAGTCGGGAGGGCCGTACAATGAGCAGTTCTTC CASSQESGGPYNEQFF TRBV4-1 . TRBJ2-1 TRBD2
TGCGCCAGCAGCCAAACAGATACGCAGTATTTT CASSQTDTQYF TRBV5-1 many TRBJ2-3 .
TGTGCCTGGAGTGTATCAGGATGGAATTCACCCCTCCACTTT CAWSVSGWNSPLHF TRBV30 few TRBJ1-6 .
TGCGCCAGCACCTGGGGAGTACTAGCCAAAAACATTCAGTACTTC CASTWGVLAKNIQYF TRBV5-1 many TRBJ2-4 .
TGTGCCACCAGCACCCCTTGGTCAGGGGAAAATGAAAAACTGTTTTTT CATSTPWSGENEKLFF TRBV15 many TRBJ1-4 .
TGTGCCAGCAGCGAACCCTGGGCGGCAGTAGCTAACTATGGCTACACCTTC CASSEPWAAVANYGYTF TRBV4-2 many TRBJ1-2 .
TGTGCCAGCAGTCCCCCCGGACAGTACCTCACAGATACGCAGTATTTT CASSPPGQYLTDTQYF TRBV7-9 . TRBJ2-3 .
TGCTGTGCCAGGGGCCAACCTAGCGGGCCGATGGATACGCAGTATTTT CCARGQPSGPMDTQYF TRBV20-1 . TRBJ2-3 TRBD2
TGTGCCACCAGCAGAGAAGGTTCCCCCTGGCGAGAGACCCAGTACTTC CATSREGSPWRETQYF TRBV15 few TRBJ2-5 .
TGTGCCAGCAGCTTGAAGGGCCGGGACTCACGCACAGATACGCAGTATTTT CASSLKGRDSRTDTQYF TRBV11-2 many TRBJ2-3 .
TGCGCCAGCAGCTTGGAACGAGGTACCGAGCAGTACTTC CASSLERGTEQYF TRBV5-1 many TRBJ2-7 .
TGCAGTGCTAGAGATCCACCACCCGGGACTTCCTCCTACAATGAGCAGTTCTTC CSARDPPPGTSSYNEQFF TRBV20-1 many TRBJ2-1 .
TGTGCCAGCAGTTTCGGAGACGACACAGATACGCAGTATTTT CASSFGDDTDTQYF TRBV12-3/TRBV12-4 . TRBJ2-3 .
TGTGCCAGCGGACCGGGGACCCAACTCTACGAGCAGTACTTC CASGPGTQLYEQYF TRBV28 . TRBJ2-7 .
TGCAGCGTTGCGCCTAGCTTGGTTGGTGATACGCAGTATTTT CSVAPSLVGDTQYF TRBV29-1 few TRBJ2-3 .
TGTGCCAGCAGTCGCCCCGGGGAGCAGTACTTC CASSRPGEQYF TRBV6-5 many TRBJ2-7 .
TGCGCCAGCAGCCTTAGCGGGAGGTTCACAGATACGCAGTATTTT CASSLSGRFTDTQYF TRBV5-1 few TRBJ2-3 TRBD2
TGCAGCGTTGAAGAAACCCGGGAGACCCAGTACTTC CSVEETRETQYF TRBV29-1 many TRBJ2-5 .
TGTGCCAGCAGTGAAGAGATTCAATATGAGCAGTTCTTC CASSEEIQYEQFF TRBV6-1 . TRBJ2-1 .
TGTGCCAGCAGCGCCCGGACAGGGCCGTATAGCAATCAGCCCCAGCATTTT CASSARTGPYSNQPQHF TRBV11-2 few TRBJ1-5 TRBD1
TGCGCCAGCAGCCTAGAACCGCGGGAGTCCGGCACAGATACGCAGTATTTT CASSLEPRESGTDTQYF TRBV4-1 many TRBJ2-3 TRBD2
TGCAGTGCTAGCGATACGACCTACGAGCAGTACTTC CSASDTTYEQYF TRBV20-1 many TRBJ2-7 .
TGTGCCAGCAGCTTACCAGGCAGGAACACTGAAGCTTTCTTT CASSLPGRNTEAFF TRBV7-9 . TRBJ1-1 .
TGTGCCAGCAGCACATCGGACGGACAACAAGAGACCCAGTACTTC CASSTSDGQQETQYF TRBV9 . TRBJ2-5 .
TGTGCCAGCAGTCGCCTACTAGCATGGAATGAGCAGTTCTTC CASSRLLAWNEQFF TRBV28 many TRBJ2-1 .
TGCAGCGTGGAGGCTAATGAGCAGTTCTTC CSVEANEQFF TRBV29-1 many TRBJ2-1 .
TGTGCCAGCAGTACTATCCGACAGGGAGTTGGAGAAAAACTGTTTTTT CASSTIRQGVGEKLFF TRBV28 many TRBJ1-4 TRBD1
TGTGCCAGCACCTTGCGTCCGGGGGCAGATACGCAGTATTTT CASTLRPGADTQYF TRBV12-3/TRBV12-4 many TRBJ2-3 .
TGCAGTGCTAGAGATTTCAAGAGGACAGATACGCAGTATTTT CSARDFKRTDTQYF TRBV20-1 many TRBJ2-3 .
TGTGCCAGCGGGGAGGACAGCCGAGAGCAAGAGACCCAGTACTTC CASGEDSREQETQYF TRBV7-9 . TRBJ2-5 .
TGTGCCAGCAGCCGGGAAGGAGCGGGTAGCAATGAGCAGTTCTTC CASSREGAGSNEQFF TRBV7-8 few TRBJ2-1 .
TGCAGTGCTAAAGACCCCTTACTAGCGGGAGGCCTCGATGAGCAGTTCTTC CSAKDPLLAGGLDEQFF TRBV20-1 many TRBJ2-1 TRBD2
TGCGCCAGCAGCTTGGAAGCGGCTAGCACCACAGATACGCAGTATTTT CASSLEAASTTDTQYF TRBV5-1 many TRBJ2-3 .
TGCAGTGCTAGACCCTCCGGTAGGGCCTACAATGAGCAGTTCTTC CSARPSGRAYNEQFF TRBV20-1 many TRBJ2-1 .
TGTGCCAGCAGCTCCCACGGCGGGGAGGGGAGTAATGAGCAGTTCTTC CASSSHGGEGSNEQFF TRBV7-9 few TRBJ2-1 TRBD2
TGTGCCAGCAGCTTAAGGGCTAGTGGAGATACGCAGTATTTT CASSLRASGDTQYF TRBV7-2 many TRBJ2-3 .
TGCGCCAGCAGCTTGGGGCGACTCGCTGGAGAGACCCAGTACTTC CASSLGRLAGETQYF TRBV5-1 . TRBJ2-5 .
TGTGCCAGCAGTTGGAGGAACCCTCTCTATGGCTACACCTTC CASSWRNPLYGYTF TRBV7-2 many TRBJ1-2 .
TGTGCCACCGGGTGGGGTGACCAGCCCCAGCATTTT CATGWGDQPQHF TRBV15 . TRBJ1-5 .
TGCAGTGCTAGCATAAAAGAGACCCAGTACTTC CSASIKETQYF TRBV20-1 many TRBJ2-5 .
TGCAGTGCTCCATTGAGAGGGAGCTCAGATACGCAGTATTTT CSAPLRGSSDTQYF TRBV20-1 many TRBJ2-3 .
TGTGCCAGCAGCTTAGGCGGGAGGGCCCTCACAGATACGCAGTATTTT CASSLGGRALTDTQYF TRBV7-2 few TRBJ2-3 TRBD2
TGTGCCAGCAGTTTCGAGCCTAGAAGCCCAGATACGCAGTATTTT CASSFEPRSPDTQYF TRBV27 few TRBJ2-3 .
TGCAGTGCGTTCGGAACTAGCACAGATACGCAGTATTTT CSAFGTSTDTQYF TRBV20-1 . TRBJ2-3 .
TGCAGTGCTGCCACCGGGACTAGCGGTTTCAATGAGCAGTTCTTC CSAATGTSGFNEQFF TRBV20-1 many TRBJ2-1 TRBD2